These 16 T cell receptor beta chains were sequenced from one sample in a study of blood T cell repertoires in COVID-19. Using immunoSEQ multiplex PCR, the repertoire was profiled, and TCRdb retains in-frame clones only, with some absent. The sample lists 250,000 to 350,000 clones, about 82% occurring once. The sample consisted of peripheral blood. These receptors came from a woman aged 45-60 years with acute or convalescent COVID-19.

The chain's CDR3 is CASSQERTWEQYF. In nucleotides, the CDR3 is TGCGCCAGCAGCCAAGAGAGGACTTGGGAGCAGTACTTC. The V gene is TRBV4-1, the J gene TRBJ2-7, with D maybe TRBD2 (5 bases). Trimming shortened V by 0 bases and J by 7 bases, and 10 bases separated the two germline ends. Germline V gives CDR1 MGHRA, CDR2 YSYEKL. The CDR3 sequence is 13 residues long.

The chain links TRBV5-1 to TRBJ2-5; 8 bases fit TRBD2. Germline V gene lookup returns CDR1 SGHRS and CDR2 YFSETQ. CDR3 length equals 19 residues. V shed 0 bases, J shed 2 bases, and the junction held 15 bases outside the gene matches. The CDR3 here is CASSLGLAGGFFVQETQYF. The CDR3 nucleotides read TGCGCCAGCAGCTTGGGGCTCGCGGGAGGATTTTTCGTTCAAGAGACCCAGTACTTC. The entire variable domain, with the rest obtained from reference TRBV5-1 and TRBJ2-5, is as follows: KAGVTQTPRYLIKTRGQQVTLSCSPISGHRSVSWYQQTPGQGLQFLFEYFSETQRNKGNFPGRFSGRQFSNSRSEMNVSTLELGDSALYLCASSLGLAGGFFVQETQYFGPGTRLLVL.

The rearrangement uses TRBV25-1 and TRBJ2-5, with TRBD2 matching 7 bases. The CDR3 covers 17 residues. Unmatched junction bases numbered 14, after V lost 2 bases and J lost 5 bases. CDR1 MGHDK and CDR2 SYGVNS come from the germline V gene. CDR3 residues: CASSEARLAPDGETQYF. For the CDR3, the DNA is TGTGCCAGCAGTGAAGCCCGACTAGCCCCAGACGGGGAGACCCAGTACTTC.

A single count supports this clone. J is TRBJ2-5 and V is TRBV11-2, with a possible D match to TRBD2 (6 bases). There are 14 residues in the CDR3. CDR1 and CDR2 from the germline V gene are SGHAT and FQNNGV. With 5 bases removed from V and 5 bases from J, the gap between germline ends came to 15 bases. The CDR3 loop reads CASSGRLDWETQYF. The CDR3 bases are TGTGCCAGCAGCGGCCGACTAGACTGGGAGACCCAGTACTTC.

There are a few counts of this clone. This chain joins TRBV9 and TRBJ1-1; 7 nucleotides agree with TRBD1. Looked up from germline, CDR1 is SGDLS and CDR2 is YYNGEE. CDR3 length: 13 amino acids. V trimming: 2 bases; J trimming: 12 bases; junction bases outside the gene matches: 10. The CDR3 bases are TGTGCCAGCAGCGTTGGGACAGAATTTATTCCTTTCTTT. Residues: CASSVGTEFIPFF.

In its sample, this clone was seen once. Other nucleotide sequences in the sample specify the same CDR3. V is TRBV19 and J is TRBJ1-1, with D unresolved. Per the germline V gene, CDR1 is LNHDA and CDR2 is SQIVND (reference sequence). The germline V and J ends were trimmed by 5 bases and 1 base, with 8 bases remaining between them. The CDR3 sequence is 13 residues long. The CDR3 coding sequence is TGTGCCAGTAGTCTCACGGGGAACACTGAAGCTTTCTTT. Translation gives CASSLTGNTEAFF. The entire variable domain, with the rest obtained from reference TRBV19 and TRBJ1-1, is as follows: DGGITQSPKYLFRKEGQNVTLSCEQNLNHDAMYWYRQDPGQGLRLIYYSQIVNDFQKGDIAEGYSVSREKKESFPLTVTSAQKNPTAFYLCASSLTGNTEAFFGQGTRLTVV.

This rearrangement joins TRBV2 to TRBJ1-6, with TRBD1 identical over 8 bases. The CDR3 is 13 residues long. Per the germline V gene, CDR1 is SNHLY and CDR2 is FYNNEI. After removal of 7 bases from V and 7 bases from J, the junction contained 3 bases not matched to a gene. CDR3 loop: CASTRGQNSPLHF. CDR3 nucleotide sequence: TGTGCCAGCACCAGGGGGCAAAATTCACCCCTCCACTTT.

The chain couples TRBV28 to TRBJ2-3, with TRBD2 matching over 8 bases. Germline trimming cut 4 bases from V and 3 bases from J; bases unmatched to any gene: 6. CDR1 is MDHEN and CDR2 is SYDVKM in the germline V gene. The CDR3 runs to 15 residues. The CDR3 DNA follows: TGTGCCAGCAGTTCGCCGGGACTAGGTACAGATACGCAGTATTTT. Its translation is CASSSPGLGTDTQYF.

This clone was detected only a few times. J is TRBJ2-2 and V is TRBV15; 9 bases map to TRBD2. Germline CDR1 LNHNV, CDR2 YYDKDF (reference sequence). Trimming at V came to 0 bases and at J to 3 bases, leaving 8 bases not matched to a gene. The CDR3 has 18 residues. CDR3 amino acids: CATSREGSSGIHTGELFF. The CDR3 DNA sequence: TGTGCCACCAGCAGAGAAGGGTCTAGCGGGATTCACACCGGGGAGCTGTTTTTT.

The chain carries TRBV11-2 and TRBJ1-2; TRBD1 aligns across 8 bases. This CDR3 is 16 amino acids long. V shed 1 base, J shed 4 bases, and the junction held 8 bases outside the gene matches. The germline gives CDR1 SGHAT, CDR2 FQNNGV. CDR3 DNA: TGTGCCAGCAGCTTAGTCGCGGGACAGGTCGTCTATGGCTACACCTTC. Protein: CASSLVAGQVVYGYTF.

This chain links TRBV27 with TRBJ1-6, with a tentative D call TRBD1 (6 bases). The V and J ends lost 0 bases and 9 bases respectively, with 21 bases between them. From germline, CDR1 is MNHEY and CDR2 SMNVEV (reference sequence). The CDR3 contains 18 residues. CDR3 region: CASSLSREQGGGFSPLHF. The CDR3 coding sequence is TGTGCCAGCAGTTTATCGCGGGAACAGGGCGGGGGGTTTTCACCCCTCCACTTT.

The gene calls are TRBV5-4 and TRBJ1-4, with a possible D match to TRBD1 (5 bases). Germline CDR1 reads SGHNT; CDR2 reads YYREEE (reference sequence). The length of the CDR3 is 14 residues. V was clipped by 4 bases and J by 6 bases, with 13 bases between them. CDR3 residues: CASSQITGDEKLFF. Written as DNA, the CDR3 is TGTGCCAGCAGCCAGATAACGGGGGATGAAAAACTGTTTTTT.

This chain connects TRBV11-2 to TRBJ1-1; 10 bases are a match to TRBD1. Unmatched junction bases numbered 3, after V lost 4 bases and J lost 4 bases. The germline CDR1 and CDR2 sequences are SGHAT and FQNNGV. The CDR3 is made up of 14 amino acids. Here the CDR3 reads CASSWGQGSTEAFF. CDR3 DNA: TGTGCCAGCAGCTGGGGACAGGGGAGCACTGAAGCTTTCTTT.

V usage is TRBV2 and J usage is TRBJ2-5; 7 bases line up with TRBD2. Trimming removed 2 bases from V and 5 bases from J; junction bases left unmatched: 5. The V gene's germline CDR1 is SNHLY and CDR2 FYNNEI. The CDR3 covers 14 residues. The CDR3 DNA reads TGTGCCAGCAGTGAATCATTGGGAGGGGAGACCCAGTACTTC. Amino acid sequence: CASSESLGGETQYF.

The V call is TRBV27, the J call TRBJ2-7, with D hard to call. The V and J ends lost 3 bases and 3 bases respectively, with 9 bases between them. The CDR3 runs 13 residues. Germline CDR1 MNHEY, CDR2 SMNVEV (reference sequence). CDR3 sequence reads: CASSFTPVYEQYF. The DNA for the CDR3 is TGTGCCAGCAGTTTCACCCCAGTCTACGAGCAGTACTTC.

This chain uses TRBV6-5 with TRBJ2-1; 7 nucleotides match TRBD2. Germline CDR1 and CDR2: MNHEY and SVGAGI. The CDR3 totals 16 residues. J gave up 1 base and V 3 bases, and 6 bases lay outside the gene matches. CDR3 in DNA: TGTGCCAGCAGTTATCGATCGGGGGGATCCTACAATGAGCAGTTCTTC. Translation gives CASSYRSGGSYNEQFF.